The TCR beta chain under discussion was sequenced for a study of T cell clonotyping in hematopoietic cell transplantation. Turning to the study itself: Recipients' pretransplant samples followed cytoreduction.

Here immunoSEQ multiplex PCR was the method, and the copy in TCRdb shows in-frame clones only, minus some. The sample contains about 7,400 clones, around nine tenths of which appear only once. Comments on this clone: Its antigen remains unknown.

Overall study results and limits: Pathologically expanded recipient clonotypes increased progressively from day 30 to day 180 as diversity fell. Without cell sorting, CD4 versus CD8 contributions remain unresolved.

Time point described: recipient sample about 28 days before transplant, after cytoreduction. Samples: about 28 days before transplant, then days 30, 100 and 180 after. The CDR3 loop spans 15 amino acids. V was trimmed by 3 bases and J by 1 base, leaving 12 bases between them. CDR1 MDHEN and CDR2 SYDVKM come from the germline V gene. The clonotype comes from a man between 60 and 70 years old with acute myeloid leukemia. Some clones in this sample may be carry-over from other donors' samples. The material sequenced was peripheral blood mononuclear cells, taken before stem cell transplant. J is TRBJ2-5 and V is TRBV28, with D possibly being TRBD1 or TRBD2 (5 bases each). The CDR3 reads CASSFRVGVQETQYF. The CDR3 DNA follows: TGTGCCAGCAGTTTCAGGGTGGGGGTCCAAGAGACCCAGTACTTC.